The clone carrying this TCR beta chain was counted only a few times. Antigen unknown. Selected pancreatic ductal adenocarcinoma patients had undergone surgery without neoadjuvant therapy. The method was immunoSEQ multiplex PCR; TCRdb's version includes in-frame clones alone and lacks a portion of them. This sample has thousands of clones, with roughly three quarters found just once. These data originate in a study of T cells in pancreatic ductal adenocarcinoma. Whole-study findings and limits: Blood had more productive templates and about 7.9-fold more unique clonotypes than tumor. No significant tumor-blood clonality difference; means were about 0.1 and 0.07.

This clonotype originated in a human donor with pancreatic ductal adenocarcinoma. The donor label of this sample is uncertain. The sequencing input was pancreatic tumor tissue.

The CDR3 loop reads CASSYSALWDTEAFF. As DNA, the CDR3 is TGTGCCAGCAGTTACTCGGCCCTTTGGGACACTGAAGCTTTCTTT. This sequence joins TRBV6-6 and TRBJ1-1; unclear D gene. The CDR3 loop spans 15 amino acids. V lost 0 bases and J 3 bases, leaving 11 bases between the germline ends. Germline CDR1 MNHNY, CDR2 SVGAGI (reference sequence).